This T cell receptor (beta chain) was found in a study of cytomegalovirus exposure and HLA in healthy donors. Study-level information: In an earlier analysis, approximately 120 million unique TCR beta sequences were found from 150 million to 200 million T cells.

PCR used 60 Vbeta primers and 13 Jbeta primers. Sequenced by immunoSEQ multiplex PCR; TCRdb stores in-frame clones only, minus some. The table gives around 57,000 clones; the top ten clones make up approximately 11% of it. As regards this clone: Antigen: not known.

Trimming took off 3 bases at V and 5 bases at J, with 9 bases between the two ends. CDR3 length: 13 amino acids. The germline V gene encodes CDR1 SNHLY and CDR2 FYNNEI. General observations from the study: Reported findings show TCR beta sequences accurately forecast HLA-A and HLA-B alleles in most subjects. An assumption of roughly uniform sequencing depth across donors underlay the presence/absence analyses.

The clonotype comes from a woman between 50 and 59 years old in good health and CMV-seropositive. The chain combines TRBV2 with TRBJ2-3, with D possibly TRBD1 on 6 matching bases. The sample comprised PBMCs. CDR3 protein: CASSDIRGDTQYF. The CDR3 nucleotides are TGTGCCAGCAGTGATATCAGGGGAGATACGCAGTATTTT.